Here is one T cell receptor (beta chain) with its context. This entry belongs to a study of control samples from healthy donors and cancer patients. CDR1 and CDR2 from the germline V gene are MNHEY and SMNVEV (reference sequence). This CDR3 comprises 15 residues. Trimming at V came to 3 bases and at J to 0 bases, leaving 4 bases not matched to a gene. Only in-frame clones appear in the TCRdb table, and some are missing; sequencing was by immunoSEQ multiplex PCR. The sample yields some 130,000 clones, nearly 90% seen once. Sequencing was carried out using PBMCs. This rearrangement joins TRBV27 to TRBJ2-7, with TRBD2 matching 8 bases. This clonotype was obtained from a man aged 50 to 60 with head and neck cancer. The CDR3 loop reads CASSFSAGGSYEQYF. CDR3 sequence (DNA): TGTGCCAGCAGTTTCTCTGCGGGGGGCTCCTACGAGCAGTACTTC.